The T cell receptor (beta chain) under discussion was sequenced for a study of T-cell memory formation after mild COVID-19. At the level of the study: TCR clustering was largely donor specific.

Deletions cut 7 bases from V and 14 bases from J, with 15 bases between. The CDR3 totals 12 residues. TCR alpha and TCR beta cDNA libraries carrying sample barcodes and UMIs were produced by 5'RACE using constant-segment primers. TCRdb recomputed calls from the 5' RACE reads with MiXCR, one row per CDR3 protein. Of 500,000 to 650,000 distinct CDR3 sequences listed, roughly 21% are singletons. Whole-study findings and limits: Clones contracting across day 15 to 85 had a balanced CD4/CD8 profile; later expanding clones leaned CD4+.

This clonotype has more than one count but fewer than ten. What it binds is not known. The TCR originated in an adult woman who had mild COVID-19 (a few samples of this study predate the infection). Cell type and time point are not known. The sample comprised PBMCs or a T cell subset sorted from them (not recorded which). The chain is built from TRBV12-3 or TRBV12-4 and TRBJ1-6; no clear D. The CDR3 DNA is TGTGCCAGCACAGGCCTCCCGTCGGCCCTCCACTTT. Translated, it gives CASTGLPSALHF.